This entry concerns a single TCR beta chain. No antigen is known for it. The germline gene is not matched at one end of the junction; a read error may be the cause. Other DNA sequences in this sample translate to the same CDR3. The sample belongs to a study of cytomegalovirus exposure and HLA in healthy donors. Looked up from germline, CDR1 is MNHEY and CDR2 is SMNVEV (reference sequence). The CDR3 is 13 residues long. In the PCR, 60 Vbeta and 13 Jbeta primers were used. Only in-frame clones appear in the TCRdb table, and some are missing; sequencing was by immunoSEQ multiplex PCR. Counted here are around 170,000 clones, over 60% occurring once; the ten biggest clones make up approximately 1.5%. Study-level findings and limits: A later analysis associated 15,000 or so TCR beta sequences with HLA alleles at a 0.05 false discovery rate. Most CMV-associated TCR beta chains appeared HLA-restricted in a later analysis. A later examination showed that TCR association rates differed by HLA locus, with DRB1 most and HLA-C fewest. Three CMV-associated chains proved CMV antigen-specific in vitro.

This chain connects TRBV27 to TRBJ2-5; D is unclear. The sequencing sample was made of PBMCs. This receptor was obtained from a girl between 10 and 17 years old in good health and CMV-seronegative. CDR3 sequence (DNA): TGTGCCAGCAGTTTCAGGAACCAGGAGACCCAGTACTTC. The encoded protein is CASSFRNQETQYF.